This is a list of T cell receptor beta chains from one sample in a study of control samples from healthy donors and cancer patients. Method: immunoSEQ multiplex PCR; TCRdb's copy keeps in-frame clones and lacks some. The table records about 410,000 clones, roughly 90% of them present only once. The sequencing sample was made of PBMCs. These receptors all come from a man aged 40-49 years with head and neck cancer. CDR3s include the opening cysteine and the closing phenylalanine or tryptophan. D genes are given only for firm matches. Expanded clones are given a class, and other clones once, few, many or no size at all.

TRBJ1-2 . . TRBV3-1/TRBV3-2 13 CASSPRDCLCYTF TGTGCCAGCAGCCCTCGGGACTGTCTATGCTACACCTTC
TRBJ2-1 . TRBD2 TRBV9 15 CASSSSGSSYNEQFF TGTGCCAGCAGCTCAAGCGGGAGCTCCTACAATGAGCAGTTCTTC
TRBJ2-2 . TRBD2 TRBV11-3 15 CASSLLAANTGELFF TGTGCCAGCAGCTTACTAGCGGCGAACACCGGGGAGCTGTTTTTT
TRBJ2-3 . TRBD1 TRBV29-1 14 CSARRDRATDTQYF TGCAGCGCCCGGAGGGACAGGGCCACAGATACGCAGTATTTT
TRBJ2-7 . . TRBV15 13 CATSRGVSYEQYF TGTGCCACCAGCAGAGGCGTGTCCTACGAGCAGTACTTC
TRBJ2-1 few TRBD2 TRBV19 17 CASSIGYGLAGFEEQFF TGTGCCAGTAGTATAGGCTATGGGCTAGCGGGATTCGAAGAGCAGTTCTTC
TRBJ1-4 . . TRBV9 13 CASSPRLGEKLFF TGTGCCAGCAGCCCCCGTCTTGGTGAAAAACTGTTTTTT
TRBJ2-7 . . TRBV6-5 13 CASRYQAAGEQYF TGTGCCAGCCGTTACCAGGCCGCGGGCGAGCAGTACTTC
TRBJ2-5 once . TRBV30 12 CAWSFGKETQYF TGTGCCTGGAGTTTCGGGAAAGAGACCCAGTACTTC
TRBJ2-7 . TRBD1 TRBV29-1 13 CSVDRGRGYEQYF TGCAGCGTTGACAGGGGGCGAGGCTACGAGCAGTACTTC
TRBJ2-7 . . TRBV5-1 15 CASSLISGQTYEQYF TGCGCCAGCAGCTTAATCTCGGGACAAACCTACGAGCAGTACTTC
TRBJ2-5 . TRBD2 TRBV6-5 16 CASSYSSGRGQETQYF TGTGCCAGCAGTTACTCTAGCGGGAGGGGGCAAGAGACCCAGTACTTC
TRBJ1-4 . TRBD1 TRBV3-1/TRBV3-2 19 CASSQELPTGGAANEKLFF TGTGCCAGCAGCCAAGAGCTTCCGACAGGGGGCGCCGCTAATGAAAAACTGTTTTTT
TRBJ1-1 . TRBD1 TRBV10-3 14 CAITPDREGTEAFF TGTGCCATCACCCCAGACAGGGAGGGGACTGAAGCTTTCTTT
TRBJ1-4 . TRBD1 TRBV9 14 CASSSRQGDEKLFF TGTGCCAGCAGCTCCCGACAGGGAGATGAAAAACTGTTTTTT
TRBJ2-3 . . TRBV5-1 14 CASSLSIAADTQYF TGCGCCAGCAGCTTATCCATAGCGGCAGATACGCAGTATTTT
TRBJ1-6 . TRBD1 TRBV19 15 CASSTRQGLNSPLHF TGTGCCAGTAGTACCCGACAGGGCCTTAATTCACCCCTCCACTTT
TRBJ2-7 . . TRBV9 14 CASSPGVVSYEQYF TGTGCCAGCAGCCCCGGAGTTGTCTCCTACGAGCAGTACTTC
TRBJ1-2 . . TRBV27 12 CASSGRSTGYTF TGTGCCAGCTCCGGGAGGAGTACGGGCTACACCTTC
TRBJ1-1 . . TRBV19 13 CASSVRENTEAFF TGTGCCAGTAGTGTACGAGAAAACACTGAAGCTTTCTTT
TRBJ1-1 . TRBD1 TRBV6-1 18 CASSEALLQGVLDTEAFF TGTGCCAGCAGTGAAGCGCTTCTACAGGGGGTCTTAGACACTGAAGCTTTCTTT
TRBJ1-1 . . TRBV2 13 CASSRYGNTEAFF TGTGCCAGCAGTAGGTATGGGAACACTGAAGCTTTCTTT
TRBJ1-1 . . TRBV28 13 CASTLIGYTEAFF TGTGCCAGCACCCTAATCGGGTACACTGAAGCTTTCTTT
TRBJ1-6 . . TRBV18 15 CASSTQGGHNSPLHF TGTGCCAGCTCTACCCAGGGCGGACATAATTCACCCCTCCACTTT